These 26 T cell receptor beta chains were all obtained from the same sample, sequenced in a study of shared clonotypes between healthy human individuals. Data came from immunoSEQ multiplex PCR; TCRdb stores just in-frame clones and leaves some out. This sample has about 2.4 million clones, with under 95% found just once. The material sequenced was naive CD4+ T cells from PBMCs. The subset: CD45RA+ positively selected. These receptors originate from a man between 18 and 35 years old in good health. Some clones in this sample may be carry-over from other donors' samples.

The V call is TRBV11-3, the J call TRBJ2-1; 9 bases fit TRBD2. The CDR3 extends over 16 amino acids. V dropped 1 base and J dropped 9; count of bases not matched to a gene: 10. Germline CDR1 SGHNT, CDR2 YENEEA. This chain's CDR3 is CASSLVGSGSISEQFF. In DNA form, the CDR3 reads TGTGCCAGCAGCTTAGTTGGTAGCGGGAGCATCAGTGAGCAGTTCTTC.

The chain combines TRBV18 with TRBJ1-2; TRBD1 aligns across 7 bases. The CDR3 has 16 amino acids. The V gene end was trimmed by 4 bases and the J gene end by 3 bases; junction bases not matched to a gene: 11. Germline V gene data show CDR1 as KGHSH and CDR2 as LQKENI. In DNA form, the CDR3 reads TGTGCCAGCTCACAGGAGACAGGGACCACCCACTATGGCTACACCTTC. As protein: CASSQETGTTHYGYTF.

The chain recombines TRBV5-6 with TRBJ2-7, with D possibly called TRBD1 or TRBD2 (6 bases each). Germline V gene data show CDR1 as SGHDT and CDR2 as YYEEEE. V was shortened by 0 bases and J by 0 bases, with 13 bases between the two germline ends. The CDR3 runs 16 residues. The DNA of the CDR3 is TGTGCCAGCAGCTTGGAGGGGGGCAGACTCTCCTACGAGCAGTACTTC. Its protein is CASSLEGGRLSYEQYF.

The chain is built from TRBV7-3 and TRBJ2-1, with 11 bases matching TRBD2. This CDR3 comprises 16 residues. Germline trimming cut 1 base from V and 6 bases from J; bases unmatched to any gene: 5. Germline V gene lookup returns CDR1 SGHTA and CDR2 FQGTGA. CDR3 sequence (DNA): TGTGCCAGCAGCTTAAAGTCTAGCGGGAGGCCCAATGAGCAGTTCTTC. Its protein product is CASSLKSSGRPNEQFF.

This rearrangement joins TRBV5-1 to TRBJ2-2; 7 positions agree with TRBD2. The CDR3 covers 16 residues. The V gene end was trimmed by 3 bases and the J gene end by 3 bases; junction bases not matched to a gene: 8. Germline CDR1 reads SGHRS; CDR2 reads YFSETQ. The CDR3 sequence is CASSSQREGDTGELFF. DNA of the CDR3: TGCGCCAGCAGCTCCCAGAGGGAGGGCGACACCGGGGAGCTGTTTTTT.

The gene calls are TRBV4-1 and TRBJ2-5; D possibly corresponds to TRBD1 (6 bases). CDR1 and CDR2 from the germline V gene are MGHRA and YSYEKL. CDR3 length: 17 residues. V lost 4 bases to trimming and J lost 2 bases, with 20 bases between them. The CDR3 loop reads CASSRDQGHVWQETQYF. The CDR3 DNA is TGCGCCAGCAGCCGAGACCAGGGACACGTTTGGCAAGAGACCCAGTACTTC.

This chain links TRBV28 with TRBJ2-3; 12 positions agree with TRBD2. This CDR3 contains 14 residues. V shed 4 bases and J 6 bases; nucleotides not matched to a gene: 2. Germline assignment: CDR1 MDHEN and CDR2 SYDVKM. The CDR3 coding sequence is TGTGCCAGCAGTTGGACTAGCGGGACTGATACGCAGTATTTT. This encodes CASSWTSGTDTQYF. Drawing the rest from reference TRBV28 and TRBJ2-3, the complete variable domain is DVKVTQSSRYLVKRTGEKVFLECVQDMDHENMFWYRQDPGLGLRLIYFSYDVKMKEKGDIPEGYSVSREKKERFSLILESASTNQTSMYLCASSWTSGTDTQYFGPGTRLTVL.

The V call is TRBV6-6, the J call TRBJ2-7; 12 bases agree with TRBD1. The junction had 5 bases not matched to a gene; V was cut back by 2 bases and J by 3 bases. The CDR3 runs to 16 residues. CDR1 MNHNY and CDR2 SVGAGI come from the germline V gene (reference sequence). The CDR3, as DNA: TGTGCCAGCAGTTACAACCGGGACAGGGGGCTCTACGAGCAGTACTTC. It is translated as CASSYNRDRGLYEQYF.

The rearrangement links TRBV6-5 to TRBJ2-7, with 10 bases that match TRBD1. V shed 7 bases and J 7 bases; nucleotides not matched to a gene: 10. Germline CDR1 reads MNHEY; CDR2 reads SVGAGI. The CDR3 sequence is 14 residues long. CDR3 in DNA: TGTGCCAGCAAGACGACAGGGGGCTGGGGAGAGCAGTACTTC. Its translation is CASKTTGGWGEQYF.

A remark on this clone: This specimen includes other DNA sequences encoding the same CDR3. The rearrangement links TRBV11-2 to TRBJ2-7; D remains ambiguous. Germline V gene sequence: CDR1 SGHAT, CDR2 FQNNGV. V was pared by 3 bases and J by 1 base, with 7 bases between. The CDR3 is 13 residues long. This chain's CDR3 is CASSLDGSYEQYF. The CDR3 bases are TGTGCCAGCAGCTTGGACGGATCCTACGAGCAGTACTTC.

About this clone itself: Other DNA variants within this sample encode the same CDR3. The chain has TRBV18 and TRBJ2-1, with 8 nucleotides matching TRBD2. Trimming took 3 bases from V and 4 from J; bases not matched to a gene: 5. The CDR3 sequence is 15 residues long. Looked up from germline, CDR1 is KGHSH and CDR2 is LQKENI. In DNA form, the CDR3 reads TGTGCCAGCTCACCCCTCAGCGGGAGTTACAATGAGCAGTTCTTC. Translating it yields CASSPLSGSYNEQFF.

The genes are TRBV2 and TRBJ1-5; 7 positions match TRBD1. Germline V gives CDR1 SNHLY, CDR2 FYNNEI. The trim removed 5 bases at V and 9 bases at J, leaving 10 bases unmatched. There are 14 residues in the CDR3. CDR3 DNA sequence: TGTGCCAGCAGTCCCGACAGGGCATTTTGGCCCCAGCATTTT. Protein: CASSPDRAFWPQHF.

The chain uses TRBV7-8 and TRBJ2-7; D not resolved. Trimming removed 4 bases from V and 6 bases from J, with 16 bases in between. Germline V gives CDR1 SGHVS, CDR2 FQNEAQ. The CDR3 totals 14 residues. CDR3 nucleotides: TGTGCCAGCAGCTCGCTGGTCCTGGGTCTCGAGCAGTACTTC. Translating it yields CASSSLVLGLEQYF.

This clone was counted between two and nine times. The rearrangement uses TRBV29-1 and TRBJ1-2, with 7 bases fitting TRBD1. J gave up 6 bases and V 4 bases, and 11 bases lay outside the gene matches. The CDR3 extends over 14 amino acids. Germline CDR1 is SQVTM and CDR2 is ANQGSEA. CDR3 DNA sequence: TGCAGCGTTGGACAGGGCAGGAGTCAGGATGGCTACACCTTC. Translation gives CSVGQGRSQDGYTF.

This clone appeared once. V is TRBV19 and J is TRBJ1-1; no clear D gene. Trimming stripped 5 bases from V and 2 bases from J, with 18 bases between. The V gene's germline CDR1 is LNHDA and CDR2 SQIVND (reference sequence). This CDR3 has 16 residues. As DNA, the CDR3 is TGTGCCAGTAGTGGTGCGGTCCGTAGGCCAAACACTGAAGCTTTCTTT. Its protein is CASSGAVRRPNTEAFF.

CDR3 nucleotide sequence: TGTGCCAGCTCAAATAAGACAGGGGCCCCCTACGAGCAGTACTTC. Protein sequence: CASSNKTGAPYEQYF. The chain links TRBV18 to TRBJ2-7, with TRBD1 identical over 8 bases. CDR1 and CDR2 from the germline V gene are KGHSH and LQKENI. The trim removed 5 bases at V and 2 bases at J, leaving 8 bases unmatched. The CDR3 has 15 amino acids.

The V call is TRBV19, the J call TRBJ2-6; TRBD1 matches 8 bases. The CDR3 has 18 residues. The germline gives CDR1 LNHDA, CDR2 SQIVND (reference sequence). V lost 8 bases, J lost 0 bases, and 12 bases stayed unmatched. CDR3 coding DNA: TGTGCCAGTGCACGGGCGGGACAGGCGAGCTCTGGGGCCAACGTCCTGACTTTC. Translating it yields CASARAGQASSGANVLTF.

This clone was seen a single time. The CDR3: CASSQDSGRPTDTQYF. As DNA, the CDR3 is TGTGCCAGCAGCCAAGATAGTGGGCGGCCTACAGATACGCAGTATTTT. The chain couples TRBV4-2 to TRBJ2-3; the D is unclear. V was clipped by 0 bases and J by 3 bases, with 13 bases between them. CDR3 length: 16 residues. In germline, CDR1 is LGHNA, CDR2 YNFKEQ.

V gene TRBV5-1 combines with J gene TRBJ2-2; TRBD1 matches 9 bases. V trimming: 5 bases; J trimming: 5 bases; junction bases outside the gene matches: 7. CDR1 SGHRS and CDR2 YFSETQ come from the germline V gene. CDR3 length: 15 amino acids. The CDR3 coding sequence is TGCGCCAGCAGGGAAGGGACAGGGCAAACCGGGGAGCTGTTTTTT. This translates into CASREGTGQTGELFF.

The chain carries TRBV28 and TRBJ2-3; 9 bases agree with TRBD2. The CDR3 totals 15 residues. From germline, CDR1 is MDHEN and CDR2 SYDVKM. After removal of 7 bases from V and 5 bases from J, the junction contained 10 bases not matched to a gene. Written as DNA, the CDR3 is TGTGCCAGCACCGCGGGGGGGAGGGCCCTAGATACGCAGTATTTT. Translation gives CASTAGGRALDTQYF.

This sequence joins TRBV5-4 and TRBJ1-2; 8 positions match TRBD1. V lost 4 bases to trimming and J lost 8 bases; unmatched junction nucleotides: 19. The CDR3 consists of 17 residues. Germline CDR1 and CDR2: SGHNT and YYREEE (reference sequence). Written as DNA, the CDR3 is TGTGCCAGCAGCCCTAGGGCTTCAGGGGGCGCCCCGAGGGGCTACACCTTC. This codes for CASSPRASGGAPRGYTF.

As concerns this clone: The identical CDR3 is also encoded by other nucleotide sequences in the sample. CDR3 sequence reads: CASSLGQGNTGELFF. Here the CDR3 DNA reads TGCGCCAGCAGCTTGGGACAGGGAAACACCGGGGAGCTGTTTTTT. The V call is TRBV5-1, the J call TRBJ2-2; 7 bases align to TRBD1. Germline-derived CDR1 and CDR2 are SGHRS and YFSETQ. Germline trimming cut 0 bases from V and 2 bases from J; bases unmatched to any gene: 1. The CDR3 loop spans 15 amino acids.

The V gene is TRBV4-3, the J gene TRBJ2-3; the D gene is possibly TRBD2 (6 bases). The CDR3 extends over 14 amino acids. The V end lost 0 bases, the J end lost 5 bases, and 9 bases lay between the germline ends. Germline-derived CDR1 and CDR2 are LGHNA and YSLEER. The CDR3 region is CASSQDRLVDTQYF. CDR3 nucleotide sequence: TGCGCCAGCAGCCAAGACCGACTAGTAGATACGCAGTATTTT.

The V call is TRBV28, the J call TRBJ2-1; 8 bases map to TRBD2. This CDR3 comprises 15 residues. Germline V gene data show CDR1 as MDHEN and CDR2 as SYDVKM. Trimming took 4 bases from V and 5 from J; bases not matched to a gene: 7. CDR3 residues: CASSSAGAEHNEQFF. The CDR3 DNA is TGTGCCAGCAGTTCAGCGGGGGCTGAACACAATGAGCAGTTCTTC. Filled out from reference TRBV28 and TRBJ2-1, the complete variable domain reads DVKVTQSSRYLVKRTGEKVFLECVQDMDHENMFWYRQDPGLGLRLIYFSYDVKMKEKGDIPEGYSVSREKKERFSLILESASTNQTSMYLCASSSAGAEHNEQFFGPGTRLTVL.

The DNA for the CDR3 is TGTGCCAGCAGTGAAGCGAGCTGGGGAGATACGCAGTATTTT. Amino acids: CASSEASWGDTQYF. V and J are TRBV6-1 and TRBJ2-3, with no clear D. Germline-derived CDR1 and CDR2 are MNHNS and SASEGT. The CDR3 consists of 14 residues. The V end lost 0 bases, the J end lost 5 bases, and 9 bases lay between the germline ends.

As DNA, the CDR3 is TGTGCCAGCAGTTCAGCGGGACTGACGAACACCGGGGAGCTGTTTTTT. Protein: CASSSAGLTNTGELFF. The chain couples TRBV28 to TRBJ2-2, with TRBD2 identical over 7 bases. The CDR3 loop spans 16 amino acids. The J segment lost 0 bases and the V segment lost 4 bases, leaving 5 bases of the junction unmatched. The V gene's germline CDR1 is MDHEN and CDR2 SYDVKM.